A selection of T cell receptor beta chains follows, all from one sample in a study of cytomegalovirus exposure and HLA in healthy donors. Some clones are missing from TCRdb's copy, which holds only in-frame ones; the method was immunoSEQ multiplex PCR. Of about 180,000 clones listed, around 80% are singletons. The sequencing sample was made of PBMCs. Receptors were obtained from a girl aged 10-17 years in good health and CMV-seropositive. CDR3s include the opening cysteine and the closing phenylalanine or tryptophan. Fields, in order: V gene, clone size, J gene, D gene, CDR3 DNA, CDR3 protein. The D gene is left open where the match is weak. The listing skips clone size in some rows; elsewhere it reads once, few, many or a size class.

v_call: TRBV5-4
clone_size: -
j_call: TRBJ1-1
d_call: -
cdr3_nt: TGTGCCAGCAGTCCGGACAGTTACACTGAAGCTTTCTTT
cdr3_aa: CASSPDSYTEAFF

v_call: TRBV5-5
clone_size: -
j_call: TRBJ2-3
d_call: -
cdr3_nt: TGTGCCAGCAGCTTTTTCCCTCCGGATACGCAGTATTTT
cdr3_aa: CASSFFPPDTQYF

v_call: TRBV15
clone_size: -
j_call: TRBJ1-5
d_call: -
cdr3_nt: TGTGCCACCAGCTACATGGGGGCTGATCAGCCCCAGCATTTT
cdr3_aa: CATSYMGADQPQHF

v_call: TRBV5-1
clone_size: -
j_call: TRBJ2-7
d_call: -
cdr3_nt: TGCGCCAGCAGCTTGGGGGGGACTGACTCCTACGAGCAGTACTTC
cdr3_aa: CASSLGGTDSYEQYF

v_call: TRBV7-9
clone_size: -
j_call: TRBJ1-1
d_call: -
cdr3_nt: TGTGCCAGCAGCTCCCCTGGGGGCACGACTGAAGCTTTCTTT
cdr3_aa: CASSSPGGTTEAFF

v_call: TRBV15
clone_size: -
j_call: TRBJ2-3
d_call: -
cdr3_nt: TGTGCCACCAGGGTCGGGAGCTCAGATACGCAGTATTTT
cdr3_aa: CATRVGSSDTQYF

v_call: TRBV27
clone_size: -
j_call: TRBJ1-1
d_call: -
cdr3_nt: TGTGCCAGCAGTATGAAGGGGTACATGAACACTGAAGCTTTCTTT
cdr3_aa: CASSMKGYMNTEAFF

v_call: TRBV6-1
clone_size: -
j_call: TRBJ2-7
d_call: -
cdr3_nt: TGTGCCAGCAACAAACAGGGCACCGAGCAGTACTTC
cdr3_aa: CASNKQGTEQYF

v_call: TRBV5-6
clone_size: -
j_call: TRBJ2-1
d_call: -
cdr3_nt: TGTGCCAGCAGCCGCTGGACGGCGGGACGTTACAATGAGCAGTTCTTC
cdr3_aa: CASSRWTAGRYNEQFF

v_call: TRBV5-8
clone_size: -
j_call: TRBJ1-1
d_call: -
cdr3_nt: TGTGCCAGCAGCTTGGGGGCAGGGGCGAGGAACACTGAAGCTTTCTTT
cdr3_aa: CASSLGAGARNTEAFF

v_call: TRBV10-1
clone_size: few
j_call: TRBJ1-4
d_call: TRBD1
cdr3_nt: TGCGCCAGCGGGGACAGTAATGAAAAACTGTTTTTT
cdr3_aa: CASGDSNEKLFF

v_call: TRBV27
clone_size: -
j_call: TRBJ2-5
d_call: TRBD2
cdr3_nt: TGTGCCAGCCGAGGACTAGCTCGGGGGACCCAGTACTTC
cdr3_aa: CASRGLARGTQYF

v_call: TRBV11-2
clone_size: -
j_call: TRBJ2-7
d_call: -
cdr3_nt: TGTGCCAGCAGCCCGAACAGGGATCGTGGGAACGAGCAGTACTTC
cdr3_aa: CASSPNRDRGNEQYF